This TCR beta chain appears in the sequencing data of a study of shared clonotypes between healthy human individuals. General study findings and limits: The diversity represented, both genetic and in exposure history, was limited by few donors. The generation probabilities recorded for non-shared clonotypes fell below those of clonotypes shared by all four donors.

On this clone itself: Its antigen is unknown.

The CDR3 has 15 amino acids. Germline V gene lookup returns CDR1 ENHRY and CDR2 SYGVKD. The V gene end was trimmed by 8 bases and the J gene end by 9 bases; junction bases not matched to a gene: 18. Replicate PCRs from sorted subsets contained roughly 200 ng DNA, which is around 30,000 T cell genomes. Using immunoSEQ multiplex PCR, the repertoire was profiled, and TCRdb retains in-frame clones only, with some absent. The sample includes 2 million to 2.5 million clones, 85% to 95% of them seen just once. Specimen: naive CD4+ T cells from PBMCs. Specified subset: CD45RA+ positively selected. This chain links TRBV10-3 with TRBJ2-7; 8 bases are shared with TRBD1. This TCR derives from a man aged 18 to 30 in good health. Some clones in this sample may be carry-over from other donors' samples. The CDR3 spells CAIANPGQELRGQYF. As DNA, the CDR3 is TGTGCCATCGCAAACCCGGGACAGGAACTACGAGGGCAGTACTTC.